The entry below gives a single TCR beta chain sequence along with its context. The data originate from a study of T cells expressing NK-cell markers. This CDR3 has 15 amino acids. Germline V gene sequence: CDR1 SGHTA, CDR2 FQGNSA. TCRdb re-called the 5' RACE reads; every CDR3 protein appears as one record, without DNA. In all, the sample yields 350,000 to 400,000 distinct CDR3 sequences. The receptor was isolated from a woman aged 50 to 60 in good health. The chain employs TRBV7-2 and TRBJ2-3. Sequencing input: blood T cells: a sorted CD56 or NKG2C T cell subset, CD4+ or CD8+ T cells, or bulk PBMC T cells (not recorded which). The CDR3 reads CASSVAGASTDTQYF.